Listed here are 5 T cell receptor beta chains from one sample, sequenced in a study of blood T cells in healthy people across ages. The use of a sample-barcoded 5' primer and a J-beta primer mix characterized a second PCR of roughly 6 to 11 cycles. A single record per CDR3 protein comes from TCRdb applying MiXCR to the 5' RACE reads. The data contain 550,000 to 650,000 distinct CDR3 sequences, roughly 31% of them singletons. The material sequenced was blood. These receptors originate from an elderly woman in good health.

This clonotype was detected ten times or more. V is TRBV2 and J is TRBJ2-7; 10 bases agree with TRBD1. Germline values: CDR1 SNHLY, CDR2 FYNNEI. The trim removed 4 bases at V and 2 bases at J, leaving 5 bases unmatched. This CDR3 spans 15 amino acids. CDR3 bases: TGTGCCAGCAGTGCTGTGGGACAGGGGACCTACGAGCAGTACTTC. This sequence encodes CASSAVGQGTYEQYF.

This clonotype showed up many times. This chain uses TRBV5-1 with TRBJ1-2; no reliable D call. Trimming cost V 0 bases and J 8 bases, with 11 bases left between them. Germline CDR1 and CDR2: SGHRS and YFSETQ. The CDR3 contains 13 residues. DNA for the CDR3: TGCGCCAGCAGCTTGGAAACACAGTCCGGCTACACCTTC. It translates to CASSLETQSGYTF.

This clonotype was seen repeatedly, ten times or more. The chain couples TRBV5-5 to TRBJ2-7; 9 positions agree with TRBD1. The CDR3 runs to 16 residues. The trim removed 2 bases at V and 0 bases at J, leaving 6 bases unmatched. The germline CDR1 and CDR2 sequences are SGHKS and YYEKEE (reference sequence). The CDR3 reads CASSFSGTGSSYEQYF. In DNA form, the CDR3 reads TGTGCCAGCAGCTTCTCCGGGACAGGGAGCTCCTACGAGCAGTACTTC.

This clonotype occurred many times. CDR3 DNA sequence: TGCGCCAGCAGACGTTCGACAGGGTCGAACACTGAAGCTTTCTTT. Translating gives CASRRSTGSNTEAFF. V and J are TRBV5-1 and TRBJ1-1; 7 nucleotides line up with TRBD1. Trimming at V came to 5 bases and at J to 1 base, leaving 8 bases not matched to a gene. CDR1 and CDR2 (germline): SGHRS, YFSETQ. This CDR3 has 15 amino acids.

This chain links TRBV20-1 with TRBJ2-1; 8 nucleotides match TRBD2. This CDR3 spans 15 amino acids. Losses at the gene ends were 3 bases for V and 0 bases for J; bases not matched to a gene: 4. The germline V gene encodes CDR1 DFQATT and CDR2 SNEGSKA (reference sequence). The CDR3 coding sequence is TGCAGTGCTAGCTCCGGGACTAGCTCCTACAATGAGCAGTTCTTC. This translates into CSASSGTSSYNEQFF.